This T cell receptor (beta chain) comes out of a study of naive and memory T cell subsets. This clonotype was found many times. As yet, its antigen is unknown. An equimolar mix of two oligonucleotides served as the beta constant-region primer for TRBC1 and TRBC2. Using its own MiXCR run on the UMI-ligation and nested PCR reads, TCRdb lists one record per CDR3 protein. The sample carries 81,000 or so distinct CDR3 sequences, more than 6.5% recorded once. Trimming removed 5 bases at V and 3 bases at J, with 8 bases between. This CDR3 is built from 11 residues. CDR1 and CDR2 from the germline V gene are DFQATT and SNEGSKA (reference sequence). Study results and caveats: Clonotypes are single alpha or beta chains, not paired receptors.

The chain carries TRBV20-1 and TRBJ2-7; D unresolved. The sequenced material came from central memory CD4+ T cells from blood. The sequence came from a human donor in good health. In DNA, the CDR3 is TGCAGTGCTCGGCGGAACTACGAGCAGTACTTC. This sequence encodes CSARRNYEQYF.